These 2 T cell receptor beta chains came from one sample sequenced in a study of blood T cell repertoires in COVID-19. The method was immunoSEQ multiplex PCR; TCRdb's version includes in-frame clones alone and lacks a portion of them. Of approximately 220,000 clones listed, about four fifths were seen once; the top ten hold under 1.5%. Source material: PBMCs or T cells enriched from blood (not recorded which). The receptors were sampled from a woman aged 40 to 50 with acute COVID-19.

The chain joins TRBV7-3 to TRBJ1-6, with a weak D call TRBD1 (6 bases). Trimming removed 5 bases from V and 9 bases from J, with 14 bases in between. This CDR3 contains 14 residues. CDR1 is SGHTA and CDR2 is FQGTGA in the germline V gene. The CDR3 DNA follows: TGTGCCAGCAGCACTTGGGGGCAACCTTCACCCCTCCACTTT. This gives the protein CASSTWGQPSPLHF.

J is TRBJ1-1 and V is TRBV30, with D uncertain. Germline CDR1 GTSNPN, CDR2 SVGIG (reference sequence). V was shortened by 2 bases and J by 4 bases, with 8 bases between the two germline ends. The CDR3 sequence is 12 residues long. Here the CDR3 reads CAWSRQSTEAFF. In DNA, the CDR3 is TGTGCCTGGAGTCGTCAGTCCACTGAAGCTTTCTTT.